A selection of T cell receptor beta chains follows, all from one sample in a study of cytomegalovirus exposure and HLA in healthy donors. Sequencing was performed with immunoSEQ multiplex PCR; in TCRdb, only in-frame clones are kept and a portion is missing. Among about 140,000 clones, 76% were seen once, and the ten largest hold about 3.1%. Sequenced: PBMCs. These receptors were collected from a male donor in good health and CMV-seronegative. Each CDR3 is given with its conserved first and last residue. D genes are given only for firm matches. Size is stated for part of the rows, as once, few or many counts, or as a class when the clone is expanded.

>TRBV9|TRBJ1-3|-|-
TGTGCCAGCAGTGCCCAGGGCAGTGGAAACACCATATATTTT
CASSAQGSGNTIYF
>TRBV6-1|TRBJ1-5|-|-
TGTGCCAGCAGTCCCGCAGGCGCAGGGGCGCAGCCCCAGCATTTT
CASSPAGAGAQPQHF
>TRBV4-1|TRBJ2-7|TRBD2|-
TGCGCCAGCAGCCAAGGAAGCCCAAGCGGGAACAACGAGCAGTACTTC
CASSQGSPSGNNEQYF
>TRBV30|TRBJ2-1|-|few
TGTGCCTGGAGTCTATTACAGGGTATTGAGCAGTTCTTC
CAWSLLQGIEQFF
>TRBV18|TRBJ2-3|-|-
TGTGCCAGCTCACCAGTAGACACAGTTACAGATACGCAGTATTTT
CASSPVDTVTDTQYF
>TRBV13|TRBJ2-5|-|few
TGTGCCAGCAGCGGCCGGGATTTTGACGAGACCCAGTACTTC
CASSGRDFDETQYF
>TRBV14|TRBJ1-4|-|-
TGTGCCAGCAGCCTCAGGACTGTTGCAACTAATGAAAAACTGTTTTTT
CASSLRTVATNEKLFF
>TRBV18|TRBJ1-3|TRBD1|few
TGTGCCAGCTCACCAGGAGTTGCTCGGGACAGAAGAAACACCATATATTTT
CASSPGVARDRRNTIYF
>TRBV29-1|TRBJ1-1|-|-
TGCAGCGTCGGGAACCAAATGAACACTGAAGCTTTCTTT
CSVGNQMNTEAFF
>TRBV28|TRBJ2-2|-|-
TGTGCCAGCAGTAGGGGCCAAGGGAACACCGGGGAGCTGTTTTTT
CASSRGQGNTGELFF
>TRBV30|TRBJ2-3|TRBD2|-
TGTGCCTGGAGTGCCGGCGGGAGCCTGGTCTCAGATACGCAGTATTTT
CAWSAGGSLVSDTQYF
>TRBV5-5|TRBJ1-5|-|-
TGTGCCAGCAGCTTGGAGCGGGGAGGTCAGCCCCAGCATTTT
CASSLERGGQPQHF
>TRBV28|TRBJ1-1|-|-
TGTGCCAGCAGCCGATTATCCATAGCAGGGTTAGCAGGTGAAGCTTTCTTT
CASSRLSIAGLAGEAFF
>TRBV5-1|TRBJ1-1|-|-
TGCGCCAGCACGGGGGGAGGTCTGAACACTGAAGCTTTCTTT
CASTGGGLNTEAFF
>TRBV5-4|TRBJ2-2|-|-
TGTGCCAGCAGCCAAGGCAGGTCTGCCACCGGGGAGCTGTTTTTT
CASSQGRSATGELFF
>TRBV5-1|TRBJ1-1|-|few
TGCGCCAGCAGCGCCCGTTCGGGGTTGGACACTGAAGCTTTCTTT
CASSARSGLDTEAFF
>TRBV27|TRBJ1-3|TRBD1|-
TGTGCCAGCAGTTCATTGACCGGGACAGGGAAACGAAACACCATATATTTT
CASSSLTGTGKRNTIYF
>TRBV6-1|TRBJ2-6|-|many
TGTGCCAGCAGTGAAGACAGCTCTGGGGCCAACGTCCTGACTTTC
CASSEDSSGANVLTF
>TRBV19|TRBJ1-5|TRBD1|-
TGTGCCAGTAGTACTCGGACAGGGGGCAGCAATCAGCCCCAGCATTTT
CASSTRTGGSNQPQHF
>TRBV6-1|TRBJ2-4|TRBD2|-
TGTGCCAGCAGTGATGCTAGCGGGGGGGCAAACATTCAGTACTTC
CASSDASGGANIQYF
>TRBV19|TRBJ2-1|TRBD1|large
TGTGCCAGTAGTATAGGTCAGGGGGCCGAGGAGCAGTTCTTC
CASSIGQGAEEQFF
>TRBV14|TRBJ2-5|-|-
TGTGCCAGCCCGGGTGCGGGGGCAGATACGATCCAAGAGACCCAGTACTTC
CASPGAGADTIQETQYF
>TRBV4-1|TRBJ1-6|-|-
TGCGCCAGCAGCCAAGAAGCGCCCCTAGTGTCCTATAATTCACCCCTCCACTTT
CASSQEAPLVSYNSPLHF
>TRBV4-3|TRBJ2-1|TRBD1|once
TGCGCCAGCAGCCCCTACGTTGTGACAGGGGGCGCGGAATACAATGAGCAGTTCTTC
CASSPYVVTGGAEYNEQFF
>TRBV6-1|TRBJ1-5|TRBD1|-
TGTGCCAGCAGTGTTCCCACCTCCAACAGGGGGGCCAATCAGCCCCAGCATTTT
CASSVPTSNRGANQPQHF
>TRBV9|TRBJ2-1|-|-
TGTGCCAGTATGGGGGGTGGAGGTTACAATGAGCAGTTCTTC
CASMGGGGYNEQFF
>TRBV7-3|TRBJ1-1|-|-
TGTGCCAGCAGCCGTGAGATGAACACTGAAGCTTTCTTT
CASSREMNTEAFF
>TRBV28|TRBJ2-7|TRBD2|few
TGTGCCAGCATCCCGGGGGGGGCTTACGAGCAGTGCTTC
CASIPGGAYEQCF
>TRBV18|TRBJ1-5|TRBD1|once
TGTGCCAGCTCAGCGCCGGGACAGGGAAGGGGTCAGCCCCAGCATTTT
CASSAPGQGRGQPQHF
>TRBV13|TRBJ2-3|-|once
TGTGCCAGCAGCCCAGGACCACTAGTAGATACGCAGTATTTT
CASSPGPLVDTQYF
>TRBV7-2|TRBJ2-5|-|once
TGTGCCAGCAGCCAGTGGACAGGGAGGGGAGAGACCCAGTACTTC
CASSQWTGRGETQYF
>TRBV7-2|TRBJ2-7|-|-
TGTGCCAGCAGCCCCCCATCCTACGAGCAGTACTTC
CASSPPSYEQYF
>TRBV6-5|TRBJ1-2|TRBD1|-
TGTGCCAGCAGGACGACCTCGACAGGGAGCTATGGCTACACCTTC
CASRTTSTGSYGYTF
>TRBV5-4|TRBJ2-5|TRBD2|-
TGTGCCAGCAGCTTGAATTCGCGGAGCGGGGGGGGCGAGACCCAGTACTTC
CASSLNSRSGGGETQYF
>TRBV6-6|TRBJ2-1|TRBD2|few
TGTGCCAGCAGAGTCGGACTAGCGGGTAAGAATGAGCAGTTCTTC
CASRVGLAGKNEQFF
>TRBV6-5|TRBJ1-2|-|-
TGTGCCAGCAGTCCCCACCGGGGCTATGGCTACACCTTC
CASSPHRGYGYTF
>TRBV5-8|TRBJ1-1|-|-
TGTGCCAGCGAGAGAGGGTTGAACACTGAAGCTTTCTTT
CASERGLNTEAFF
>TRBV27|TRBJ2-2|TRBD1|-
TGTGCCAGCAGTCCCCGGGACAGAAAGAACACCGGGGAGCTGTTTTTT
CASSPRDRKNTGELFF
>TRBV5-4|TRBJ2-1|TRBD1|-
TGTGCCAGCACTTCTCCGTCCGGGACAGGAGGGAATGAGCAGTTCTTC
CASTSPSGTGGNEQFF
>TRBV27|TRBJ2-6|-|-
TGTGCCAGCAGTCCTTGGGGGCGCTCTGGGGCCAACGTCCTGACTTTC
CASSPWGRSGANVLTF
>TRBV7-3|TRBJ2-1|TRBD2|-
TGTGCCAGCAGCTCGGGCGGGAGCTCCTACAATGAGCAGTTCTTC
CASSSGGSSYNEQFF
>TRBV7-3|TRBJ2-1|-|once
TGTGCCAGCAGCTTGAACGCCCCTATGACTGCACACAATGAGCAGTTCTTC
CASSLNAPMTAHNEQFF
>TRBV2|TRBJ1-4|TRBD1|-
TGTGCCAGCAGTGGACAGGGGGGTGAAAAACTGTTTTTT
CASSGQGGEKLFF
>TRBV19|TRBJ1-5|TRBD1|-
TGTGCCAGTAGCTGGGGCGACAGGGGGGATCAGCCCCAGCATTTT
CASSWGDRGDQPQHF
>TRBV5-8|TRBJ2-2|-|-
TGTGCCAGCAGCTTGAGTGGGGCGTTCGGTCGGGAGCTGTTTTTT
CASSLSGAFGRELFF
>TRBV12-1|TRBJ1-6|-|-
TGTGCCAGCAGCTGTTGCGCGGGGGATCTCCGCTATAATTCACCCCTCCACTTT
CASSCCAGDLRYNSPLHF
>TRBV9|TRBJ2-5|-|-
TGTGCCAGCAGCGTAGGACTACGAGTAGGGGGCCAGTACTTC
CASSVGLRVGGQYF
>TRBV18|TRBJ1-5|-|-
TGTGCCAGCTCAGCCGACAAGGTTAGCAATCAGCCCCAGCATTTT
CASSADKVSNQPQHF
>TRBV7-9|TRBJ1-4|TRBD1|-
TGTGCCAGCAGCTTCGACAGGGTCCGGGAAAAACTGTTTTTT
CASSFDRVREKLFF
>TRBV15|TRBJ2-7|-|-
TGTGCCACCAGTACAGGGAACTACGAGCAGTACTTC
CATSTGNYEQYF
>TRBV4-2|TRBJ2-7|-|few
TGTGCCAGCAGACAAAACCGGGAAAACGAGCAGTACTTC
CASRQNRENEQYF
>TRBV4-3|TRBJ2-3|TRBD2|-
TGCGCCAGCAGCCAAGGGACTAGCGGGGGCAGGGGAGATACGCAGTATTTT
CASSQGTSGGRGDTQYF